The following is a T cell receptor (beta chain) sequence with its context. What it binds is not known. From germline, CDR1 is KGHSY and CDR2 FQNENV. J was trimmed by 6 bases and V by 7 bases; bases with no gene match: 12. The CDR3 spans 15 residues. The record originates from a study of T cell responses to AZD1222 COVID-19 vaccine. Points from the study as a whole: Spike-specific TCR breadth rose after two AZD1222 doses, and depth rose as well. It should be noted that donors were predominantly white British and more often female, and clonal diversity was possibly underestimated. None of the repertoires were sampled until the peak T cell response had passed.

Sequencing was performed with immunoSEQ multiplex PCR; in TCRdb, only in-frame clones are kept and a portion is missing. This table holds 40,000 to 60,000 clones, 70% to 85% found once. The sequence came from an adult in good health. The J gene is TRBJ2-1, the V gene TRBV16, with 7 positions matching TRBD1. The input for sequencing was peripheral blood, taken on day 0 of MenACWY control vaccination. CDR3 loop: CASTNRGDTINEQFF. CDR3 nucleotides: TGTGCCAGCACCAACAGGGGCGATACCATCAATGAGCAGTTCTTC.